These 28 T cell receptor beta chains were sequenced from one sample in a study of blood T cells in healthy people across ages. Together with a sample-barcoded 5' primer, a J-beta primer mix was included in a second PCR lasting about 7 to 11 cycles. TCRdb fed the 5' RACE reads into MiXCR, producing one record per CDR3 protein. The data hold about a million distinct CDR3 sequences, with 30% to 40% observed a single time. The specimen was blood. Receptors originate from a man in his late teens or twenties in good health.

J is TRBJ2-5 and V is TRBV2; a possible D gene is TRBD1 (6 bases). Trimming stripped 5 bases from V and 5 bases from J, with 15 bases between. CDR3 length: 14 amino acids. Germline V gives CDR1 SNHLY, CDR2 FYNNEI. Here the CDR3 reads CASSFGQQRETQYF. CDR3 coding DNA: TGTGCCAGCAGTTTTGGACAGCAGCGGGAGACCCAGTACTTC.

This clonotype was detected once. This chain links TRBV6-2 or TRBV6-3 with TRBJ2-3; D may be TRBD1 or TRBD2 (5 bases each). Deletions cut 2 bases from V and 2 bases from J, with 11 bases between. The CDR3 loop spans 15 amino acids. Looked up from germline, CDR1 is MNHEY and CDR2 is SVGEGT. This CDR3 reads CASSYDGGVTDTQYF. The CDR3 coding sequence is TGTGCCAGCAGTTACGATGGGGGAGTCACAGATACGCAGTATTTT.

This sequence joins TRBV20-1 and TRBJ1-2; 7 nucleotides agree with TRBD1. Losses at the gene ends were 5 bases for V and 8 bases for J; bases not matched to a gene: 17. Germline V gene lookup returns CDR1 DFQATT and CDR2 SNEGSKA (reference sequence). CDR3 length: 15 amino acids. The CDR3 nucleotides are TGCAGTGCTTTAAACCAACAGGGGACCTCGAACGGCTACACCTTC. Its protein product is CSALNQQGTSNGYTF.

This clonotype appeared a few times. The chain is built from TRBV12-3 or TRBV12-4 and TRBJ1-4; D gene uncertain. The V gene lost 6 bases and the J gene lost 8 bases, with 19 bases spanning the gap. The CDR3 consists of 15 residues. Here the CDR3 reads CASSSSGSQREKLFF. CDR3 DNA: TGTGCCAGCAGCTCTTCGGGCTCCCAGAGGGAAAAACTGTTTTTT.

Worth noting for this clonotype: With a much larger clone just one base away, this may be a read error. The chain carries TRBV20-1 and TRBJ1-2; D gene uncertain. Germline loops: CDR1 DFQATT, CDR2 SNEGSKA (reference sequence). CDR3 length: 13 amino acids. The CDR3 here is CSARDWINCGYTF. The CDR3 nucleotides read TGCAGTGCTAGAGATTGGATCAACTGTGGCTACACCTTC.

The genes are TRBV7-2 and TRBJ2-1; possibly TRBD1 for D (5 bases). TRBJ2-7 explains the end of the DNA better; the J call may be wrong. This CDR3 contains 14 residues. Germline CDR1 reads SGHTA; CDR2 reads FQGNSA. The CDR3 bases are TGTGCCAGCAGCCCCGACAGATCTTACAATGAGCAGTACTTC. Protein sequence: CASSPDRSYNEQYF.

The J gene is TRBJ1-1, the V gene TRBV29-1, with D possibly matching TRBD1 (6 bases). The CDR3 loop spans 14 amino acids. Deletions cut 8 bases from V and 5 bases from J, with 21 bases between. Germline CDR1 reads SQVTM; CDR2 reads ANQGSEA. The chain's CDR3 is CSSGAGQGRTEAFF. The CDR3 DNA is TGCAGCTCCGGGGCCGGTCAGGGGAGGACTGAAGCTTTCTTT. The variable domain in full, with the rest retrieved from reference TRBV29-1 and TRBJ1-1, is SAVISQKPSRDICQRGTSLTIQCQVDSQVTMMFWYRQQPGQSLTLIATANQGSEATYESGFVIDKFPISRPNLTFSTLTVSNMSPEDSSIYLCSSGAGQGRTEAFFGQGTRLTVV.

CDR3 loop: CASKEGAKNIQYF. The CDR3 nucleotides are TGTGCCAGCAAGGAGGGGGCCAAAAACATTCAGTACTTC. This chain links TRBV27 with TRBJ2-4; possible D gene TRBD2, 6 bases. V shed 7 bases and J shed 1 base, with 8 bases lying between them. The germline V gene encodes CDR1 MNHEY and CDR2 SMNVEV (reference sequence). The CDR3 is made up of 13 amino acids.

This clonotype has just one count. The CDR3 DNA is TGTGCCAGCAGCCAAGAATGGGGCAGGCCATATGAAAAACTGTTTTTT. This encodes CASSQEWGRPYEKLFF. V is TRBV3-1 and J is TRBJ1-4, with D possibly being TRBD1 (5 bases). CDR1 LGHDT and CDR2 YNNKEL come from the germline V gene (reference sequence). Trimming pared 0 bases from V and 6 bases from J, leaving 14 bases between. This CDR3 has 16 residues.

This clonotype was found a few times. This rearrangement joins TRBV20-1 to TRBJ2-1, with unresolved D. The CDR3 has 13 residues. Trimming left V 1 base short and J 8 bases short, with 12 bases between. CDR1 DFQATT and CDR2 SNEGSKA come from the germline V gene (reference sequence). CDR3 in DNA: TGCAGTGCTAGAGGACGGAATGTGGATGAGCAGTTCTTC. As protein: CSARGRNVDEQFF.

The J gene is TRBJ2-7, the V gene TRBV4-2, with 7 bases that match TRBD1. The CDR3 runs 15 residues. V gave up 2 bases and J gave up 6 bases; unmatched junction bases: 10. Germline V CDR1 and CDR2: LGHNA, YNFKEQ. CDR3: CASSQTQTGSVEQYF. In DNA, the CDR3 is TGTGCCAGCAGCCAAACCCAGACAGGGTCGGTCGAGCAGTACTTC.

The chain has TRBV12-3 or TRBV12-4 and TRBJ1-2, with a possible D match to TRBD1 (6 bases). This CDR3 is built from 13 residues. Trimming shortened V by 5 bases and J by 5 bases, and 12 bases separated the two germline ends. The CDR3, as DNA: TGTGCCAGCAGTGGGGGGACATCTTATGGCTACACCTTC. As protein: CASSGGTSYGYTF.

The chain has TRBV3-1 and TRBJ1-1; a weak D match, TRBD1 (5 bases). Germline V gene data show CDR1 as LGHDT and CDR2 as YNNKEL (reference sequence). V was trimmed by 0 bases and J by 5 bases, leaving 25 bases between them. The CDR3 is 19 residues long. CDR3 in amino acids: CASSQDMGITQGRETEAFF. As DNA, the CDR3 is TGTGCCAGCAGCCAAGATATGGGGATAACGCAGGGCCGGGAGACTGAAGCTTTCTTT.

The gene calls are TRBV27 and TRBJ1-5; 10 bases agree with TRBD1. This CDR3 is built from 18 residues. J gave up 7 bases and V 5 bases, and 17 bases lay outside the gene matches. Germline V gene lookup returns CDR1 MNHEY and CDR2 SMNVEV (reference sequence). CDR3 coding DNA: TGTGCCAGCAGTCCCTTCATAGGGACAGGGGACTTGAGCCAGCCCCAGCATTTT. Translating gives CASSPFIGTGDLSQPQHF.

This clonotype was counted a few times. The rearrangement links TRBV4-3 to TRBJ1-5; the D gene is possibly TRBD1 (5 bases). Trimming took off 3 bases at V and 10 bases at J, with 19 bases between the two ends. Germline CDR1 is LGHNA and CDR2 is YSLEER. The CDR3 sequence is 15 residues long. CDR3 sequence: CASSQDPTPDSPQHF. The CDR3 bases are TGCGCCAGCAGCCAGGACCCAACCCCAGACAGTCCCCAGCATTTT.

The chain combines TRBV15 with TRBJ1-1, with a weak D call TRBD1 (6 bases). CDR1 is LNHNV and CDR2 is YYDKDF in the germline V gene (reference sequence). The CDR3 has 18 residues. The V end lost 0 bases, the J end lost 1 base, and 18 bases lay between the germline ends. CDR3 DNA sequence: TGTGCCACCAGCAGAGAAGGGGGTCGCCTGATAGGGAACACTGAAGCTTTCTTT. It yields the protein CATSREGGRLIGNTEAFF.

This chain uses TRBV18 with TRBJ1-5; 7 bases agree with TRBD1. The CDR3 covers 17 residues. V lost 4 bases to trimming and J lost 4 bases; unmatched junction nucleotides: 13. The germline V gene encodes CDR1 KGHSH and CDR2 LQKENI. CDR3 sequence: CASSRTGTEESNQPQHF. CDR3 nucleotides: TGTGCCAGCTCACGTACCGGGACAGAGGAATCAAATCAGCCCCAGCATTTT.

The V and J genes are TRBV25-1 and TRBJ2-1, with 7 nucleotides matching TRBD1. J lost 7 bases, V lost 2 bases, and 5 bases had no gene match. In germline, CDR1 is MGHDK, CDR2 SYGVNS. This CDR3 spans 14 amino acids. The CDR3 bases are TGTGCCAGCAGTGAACCCGACAGGGAGAATGAGCAGTTCTTC. Its protein is CASSEPDRENEQFF.

This clonotype occurred a few times. The chain links TRBV4-1 to TRBJ2-3; D possibly corresponds to TRBD1 (6 bases). CDR3 length: 15 amino acids. The V and J ends lost 3 bases and 0 bases respectively, with 10 bases between them. Germline V gene sequence: CDR1 MGHRA, CDR2 YSYEKL. CDR3 nucleotide sequence: TGCGCCAGCAGCCACCGGACAGCTAGCACAGATACGCAGTATTTT. Translated, it gives CASSHRTASTDTQYF.

The table lists this clonotype with a count of one. J is TRBJ2-4 and V is TRBV28, with D possibly matching TRBD2 (6 bases). This CDR3 is built from 14 residues. The germline V gene has CDR1 MDHEN and CDR2 SYDVKM. With 3 bases removed from V and 10 bases from J, the gap between germline ends came to 16 bases. The CDR3, as DNA: TGTGCCAGCAGTTTTGCGGGGTTGTTGGGGATTCAGTACTTC. It codes for CASSFAGLLGIQYF.

J is TRBJ2-6 and V is TRBV6-2 or TRBV6-3; D assignment may be TRBD1 or TRBD2 (5 bases each). This CDR3 is 17 amino acids long. Per the germline V gene, CDR1 is MNHEY and CDR2 is SVGEGT. V was cut by 1 base and J by 9 bases, with 19 bases left in between. CDR3 bases: TGTGCCAGCAGTTACTTCCGGGACGGACTTCGTGACAACGTCCTGACTTTC. This codes for CASSYFRDGLRDNVLTF.

The chain links TRBV12-3 or TRBV12-4 to TRBJ1-1, with D uncertain. This CDR3 has 13 residues. V lost 6 bases, J lost 1 base, and 9 bases lay in between. CDR3 bases: TGTGCCAGCAGGAGAGACCCGAACACTGAAGCTTTCTTT. This encodes CASRRDPNTEAFF.

The sample holds a few counts of this clonotype. The genes are TRBV6-2 or TRBV6-3 and TRBJ2-7, with TRBD2 identical over 8 bases. V lost 7 bases and J lost 3; bases outside the gene matches: 17. CDR3 size: 17 residues. In germline, CDR1 is MNHEY, CDR2 SVGEGT. The CDR3: CASTLTQSGSGDYEQYF. The CDR3 DNA sequence: TGTGCCAGCACTCTCACCCAGTCGGGTAGCGGGGACTACGAGCAGTACTTC.

This clonotype was counted only a few times. This chain connects TRBV20-1 to TRBJ2-3, with 10 bases aligning to TRBD2. The junction had 5 bases not matched to a gene; V was cut back by 3 bases and J by 2 bases. This CDR3 has 15 residues. Germline loops: CDR1 DFQATT, CDR2 SNEGSKA (reference sequence). This CDR3 is CSASELAGNTDTQYF. As DNA, the CDR3 is TGCAGTGCTAGCGAACTAGCGGGGAACACAGATACGCAGTATTTT.

The sample holds a few counts of this clonotype. This chain connects TRBV20-1 to TRBJ2-3; TRBD2 is a possible D gene (6 bases). This CDR3 region has 14 residues. V was cut by 3 bases and J by 1 base, with 11 bases left in between. Germline V gene sequence: CDR1 DFQATT, CDR2 SNEGSKA (reference sequence). The CDR3 DNA sequence: TGCAGTGCTAGTACGGCTAGCGGCACAGATACGCAGTATTTT. Protein: CSASTASGTDTQYF.

The chain recombines TRBV20-1 with TRBJ1-4, with no clear D. Trimming took 6 bases from V and 8 from J, leaving 19 bases between them. CDR3 length: 14 amino acids. Germline CDR1 reads DFQATT; CDR2 reads SNEGSKA (reference sequence). CDR3 residues: CSAEDPGVWEKLFF. CDR3 DNA sequence: TGCAGTGCGGAAGATCCCGGGGTCTGGGAAAAACTGTTTTTT.

Of note for this clonotype: This could be a read error, since a much larger clone is one nucleotide away. The chain recombines TRBV20-1 with TRBJ2-3; D possibly corresponds to TRBD2 (6 bases). Per germline, CDR1 DFQATT and CDR2 SNEGSKA (reference sequence). The CDR3 is 14 residues long. V lost 0 bases to trimming and J lost 4 bases, with 11 bases between them. This CDR3 is CSARDPASADTQYF. The DNA of the CDR3 is TGCAGTGCTAGAGATCCGGCTAGCGCAGATACGCAGTATTTT.

The gene calls are TRBV4-1 and TRBJ1-1; 10 bases fit TRBD1. CDR1 is MGHRA, CDR2 YSYEKL, per germline. The CDR3 loop spans 16 amino acids. Trimming removed 1 base from V and 10 bases from J; junction bases left unmatched: 12. CDR3 DNA: TGCGCCAGCAGCCAAGGTATCCTGGGACAGGGGATAGCAGCTTTCTTT. Amino acids: CASSQGILGQGIAAFF.